One sample yielded the 23 T cell receptor beta chains listed below, sequenced in a study of a mutant IDH1 vaccine in newly diagnosed glioma. Noted time point: week 5, during vaccination. Vaccine doses each comprised 300 ug of mutant IDH1 20-mer peptide, with topical imiquimod. Measured with immunoSEQ multiplex PCR; TCRdb has only the in-frame clones, and not every one. The data show tens of thousands of clones, with around four fifths seen just once and 7.2% held by the top ten. No antigens are known for them. This material consisted of PBMCs, taken from a glioma patient whose treatment included an IDH1 peptide vaccine. The receptors originated from a middle-aged man with glioma. Some clones in this sample may be carry-over from other donors' samples.

In DNA, the CDR3 is TGTGCCAGCACCCAAGGGAACACTGAAGCTTTCTTT. Protein: CASTQGNTEAFF. The chain carries TRBV7-6 and TRBJ1-1, with D unresolved. CDR1 is SGHVS, CDR2 FNYEAQ, per germline. V lost 7 bases to trimming and J lost 1 base, with 7 bases between them. The CDR3 contains 12 residues. Full variable domain (remainder filled in from reference TRBV7-6 and TRBJ1-1): GAGVSQSPRYKVTKRGQDVALRCDPISGHVSLYWYRQALGQGPEFLTYFNYEAQQDKSGLPNDRFSAERPEGSISTLTIQRTEQRDSAMYRCASTQGNTEAFFGQGTRLTVV.

The chain couples TRBV1 to TRBJ2-1; TRBD2 is taken as the D call from the table, unchecked against the DNA. TRBV1 is recorded as a pseudogene. This CDR3 has 19 residues. DNA for the CDR3: TGCACCAGCAGCCAAGATCCTGATAGCGGGGGGACCCCCTACAATGAGCAGTTCTTC. Its protein is CTSSQDPDSGGTPYNEQFF.

This chain links TRBV5-1 with TRBJ2-1, with D possibly TRBD1 on 5 matching bases. The CDR3 is 14 residues long. V lost 1 base to trimming and J lost 7 bases, with 12 bases between them. In germline, CDR1 is SGHRS, CDR2 YFSETQ. In nucleotides, the CDR3 is TGCGCCAGCAGCTTGACTATTACAGGTAATGAGCAGTTCTTC. The encoded protein is CASSLTITGNEQFF. The whole variable domain, filled in from reference TRBV5-1 and TRBJ2-1, reads KAGVTQTPRYLIKTRGQQVTLSCSPISGHRSVSWYQQTPGQGLQFLFEYFSETQRNKGNFPGRFSGRQFSNSRSEMNVSTLELGDSALYLCASSLTITGNEQFFGPGTRLTVL.

This clone has a handful of counts. V usage is TRBV6-6 and J usage is TRBJ1-4, with 9 nucleotides matching TRBD1. The CDR3 extends over 14 amino acids. Germline V gene data show CDR1 as MNHNY and CDR2 as SVGAGI (reference sequence). The V and J ends lost 2 bases and 7 bases, in that order; junction bases with no gene match: 2. CDR3 coding DNA: TGTGCCAGCAGTTACGTGACAGGGGGTGAAAAACTGTTTTTT. This codes for CASSYVTGGEKLFF.

The V gene is TRBV6-6, the J gene TRBJ1-2; no reliable D call. CDR3 size: 16 residues. Trimming took off 0 bases at V and 3 bases at J, with 14 bases between the two ends. From germline, CDR1 is MNHNY and CDR2 SVGAGI (reference sequence). The CDR3 protein is CASSYSSPATDYGYTF. CDR3 coding DNA: TGTGCCAGCAGTTACTCAAGCCCGGCCACTGACTATGGCTACACCTTC.

The gene calls are TRBV28 and TRBJ2-3; D is unclear. V was pared by 5 bases and J by 1 base, with 10 bases between. Germline-derived CDR1 and CDR2 are MDHEN and SYDVKM. There are 14 residues in the CDR3. The CDR3 region is CASSPPDRTDTQYF. In nucleotides, the CDR3 is TGTGCCAGCAGTCCCCCCGACCGCACAGATACGCAGTATTTT.

V gene TRBV6-5 combines with J gene TRBJ1-2, with 7 bases lining up with TRBD1. Germline V gene data show CDR1 as MNHEY and CDR2 as SVGAGI. With 3 bases clipped from V and 7 bases from J, the junction kept 8 bases outside the gene matches. CDR3 size: 14 residues. DNA of the CDR3: TGTGCCAGCAGTTATAGTACAGGGGAGACTGGCTACACCTTC. This gives the protein CASSYSTGETGYTF.

The rearrangement joins TRBV7-2 to TRBJ1-2; D call uncertain. Trimming cost V 3 bases and J 2 bases, with 10 bases left between them. This CDR3 contains 14 residues. Germline loops: CDR1 SGHTA, CDR2 FQGNSA. CDR3 protein: CASSFNVRNYGYTF. CDR3 DNA sequence: TGTGCCAGCAGCTTTAACGTGCGCAACTATGGCTACACCTTC.

This clone was observed once. The gene calls are TRBV30 and TRBJ1-1; TRBD1 aligns across 7 bases. V lost 5 bases to trimming and J lost 0 bases; unmatched junction nucleotides: 3. Looked up from germline, CDR1 is GTSNPN and CDR2 is SVGIG (reference sequence). The length of the CDR3 is 13 residues. The CDR3 region has the DNA TGTGCCTGGGGGGGACAGTTGAACACTGAAGCTTTCTTT. Translating gives CAWGGQLNTEAFF. Looking up the rest from reference TRBV30 and TRBJ1-1 gives the full variable domain: SQTIHQWPATLVQPVGSPLSLECTVEGTSNPNLYWYRQAAGRGLQLLFYSVGIGQISSEVPQNLSASRPQDRQFILSSKKLLLSDSGFYLCAWGGQLNTEAFFGQGTRLTVV.

This clone was picked up one time. This chain uses TRBV9 with TRBJ2-3; the match to TRBD2 covers 7 bases. Germline CDR1 and CDR2: SGDLS and YYNGEE. V dropped 2 bases and J dropped 5; count of bases not matched to a gene: 5. The CDR3 is made up of 14 amino acids. This chain's CDR3 is CASSVTSEGDTQYF. DNA for the CDR3: TGTGCCAGCAGCGTTACTAGCGAGGGAGATACGCAGTATTTT.

This chain uses TRBV2 with TRBJ1-1; D is perhaps TRBD1 (5 bases). The germline V and J ends were trimmed by 6 bases and 6 bases, with 23 bases remaining between them. The germline V gene encodes CDR1 SNHLY and CDR2 FYNNEI. The CDR3 spans 16 residues. The CDR3 reads CASRPSGFSGAAEAFF. The CDR3 bases are TGTGCCAGCAGACCCTCAGGGTTCTCGGGTGCGGCTGAAGCTTTCTTT.

The chain is built from TRBV10-3 and TRBJ1-2; no firm D call. This CDR3 has 14 residues. The V end lost 3 bases, the J end lost 3 bases, and 11 bases lay between the germline ends. The germline CDR1 and CDR2 sequences are ENHRY and SYGVKD. CDR3 sequence: CAISDYPRHYGYTF. For the CDR3, the DNA is TGTGCCATCAGTGATTACCCACGTCACTATGGCTACACCTTC.

The rearrangement joins TRBV2 to TRBJ1-6; 8 bases line up with TRBD1. The CDR3 has 13 residues. Per the germline V gene, CDR1 is SNHLY and CDR2 is FYNNEI. With 10 bases clipped from V and 9 bases from J, the junction kept 8 bases outside the gene matches. CDR3 amino acids: CATADREGSPLHF. As DNA, the CDR3 is TGTGCCACCGCGGACAGGGAAGGTTCACCCCTCCACTTT.

This chain connects TRBV5-1 to TRBJ2-3, with D perhaps TRBD1 (5 bases). V gave up 0 bases and J gave up 6 bases, with 14 bases separating them. Germline V gives CDR1 SGHRS, CDR2 YFSETQ. This CDR3 is built from 15 residues. CDR3 residues: CASSLALGAGDTQYF. CDR3 DNA sequence: TGCGCCAGCAGCTTGGCCCTAGGGGCAGGTGATACGCAGTATTTT. The complete variable domain, with remaining parts taken from reference TRBV5-1 and TRBJ2-3, reads KAGVTQTPRYLIKTRGQQVTLSCSPISGHRSVSWYQQTPGQGLQFLFEYFSETQRNKGNFPGRFSGRQFSNSRSEMNVSTLELGDSALYLCASSLALGAGDTQYFGPGTRLTVL.

V gene TRBV14 combines with J gene TRBJ2-5; a weak D match, TRBD1 (6 bases). Germline CDR1 is SGHDN and CDR2 is FVKESK. Trimming stripped 2 bases from V and 5 bases from J, with 18 bases between. This CDR3 region has 16 residues. The CDR3 here is CASSQLRGSRGETQYF. CDR3 nucleotide sequence: TGTGCCAGCAGCCAATTGCGAGGGTCAAGGGGGGAGACCCAGTACTTC.

The genes are TRBV4-2 and TRBJ2-2; 8 bases fit TRBD2. Germline V gene sequence: CDR1 LGHNA, CDR2 YNFKEQ. With V trimmed by 1 base and J by 3 bases, 7 bases remained unmatched. The CDR3 loop spans 17 amino acids. CDR3 DNA: TGTGCCAGCAGCCAAGGGGCGGGGGGCAAGGACACCGGGGAGCTGTTTTTT. Translation: CASSQGAGGKDTGELFF.

This sequence joins TRBV5-1 and TRBJ2-5; TRBD1 might be the D (6 bases). The CDR3 runs 16 residues. The germline V gene has CDR1 SGHRS and CDR2 YFSETQ. V was pared by 1 base and J by 3 bases, with 16 bases between. The CDR3 DNA is TGCGCCAGCAGCTTGAGTCCCAGGGGCGGAGAAGAGACCCAGTACTTC. Its translation: CASSLSPRGGEETQYF.

This clone is classed as medium-sized (0.01 to 0.1%). V gene TRBV4-1 combines with J gene TRBJ1-6; D remains ambiguous. Germline lookup yields CDR1 MGHRA and CDR2 YSYEKL. This CDR3 comprises 20 residues. V was shortened by 3 bases and J by 0 bases, with 21 bases between the two germline ends. In nucleotides, the CDR3 is TGCGCCAGCAGCCAGGGCAGGAGTAGTTCCCTAAGCTCCTATAATTCACCCCTCCACTTT. It specifies CASSQGRSSSLSSYNSPLHF.

This clone was detected only a few times. The chain joins TRBV6-6 to TRBJ2-7; TRBD1 might be the D (6 bases). Trimming cost V 6 bases and J 4 bases, with 13 bases left between them. The CDR3 totals 13 residues. The germline gives CDR1 MNHNY, CDR2 SVGAGI (reference sequence). The CDR3 nucleotides read TGTGCCAGCAGCTTGAACAGGGTGTACGAGCAGTACTTC. As protein: CASSLNRVYEQYF.

This clone was detected only a few times. This chain connects TRBV6-5 to TRBJ1-1; tentative D call: TRBD1 (5 bases). The CDR3 runs to 13 residues. CDR1 and CDR2 from the germline V gene are MNHEY and SVGAGI. V lost 7 bases to trimming and J lost 4 bases, with 13 bases between them. The DNA for the CDR3 is TGTGCCAGCACTCAAGCGGGGGGCACTGAAGCTTTCTTT. Protein product: CASTQAGGTEAFF.

V usage is TRBV28 and J usage is TRBJ1-5; D is perhaps TRBD1 (6 bases). V was shortened by 8 bases and J by 1 base, with 15 bases between the two germline ends. CDR1 is MDHEN and CDR2 is SYDVKM in the germline V gene. CDR3 length: 15 amino acids. CDR3 region: CASREEGGSNQPQHF. CDR3 bases: TGTGCCAGCCGCGAAGAGGGGGGGAGCAATCAGCCCCAGCATTTT.

This sequence joins TRBV5-4 and TRBJ1-1; D ambiguous. Trimming took 3 bases from V and 1 from J, leaving 10 bases between them. The CDR3 extends over 14 amino acids. In germline, CDR1 is SGHNT, CDR2 YYREEE (reference sequence). The CDR3 region has the DNA TGTGCCAGCAGCTCGGGCAGCTCGAACACTGAAGCTTTCTTT. It yields the protein CASSSGSSNTEAFF. Variable domain in full (rest from reference TRBV5-4 and TRBJ1-1): ETGVTQSPTHLIKTRGQQVTLRCSSQSGHNTVSWYQQALGQGPQFIFQYYREEENGRGNFPPRFSGLQFPNYSSELNVNALELDDSALYLCASSSGSSNTEAFFGQGTRLTVV.

The rearrangement uses TRBV5-4 and TRBJ2-3; maybe TRBD2 (6 bases). Germline CDR1 SGHNT, CDR2 YYREEE (reference sequence). The V and J ends lost 1 base and 0 bases respectively, with 9 bases between them. The CDR3 has 15 amino acids. This CDR3 reads CASSLIGGSTDTQYF. CDR3 coding DNA: TGTGCCAGCAGCTTGATCGGGGGAAGCACAGATACGCAGTATTTT.